The next 15 T cell receptor beta chains were all read from a single sample in a study of shared T cell receptors in the human thymus. Sequencing was performed with immunoSEQ multiplex PCR; in TCRdb, only in-frame clones are kept and a portion is missing. This table has some 700,000 clones, 80% to 90% appearing once. The same data also went into a second study, on human thymus T cells.

Material for sequencing was thymocytes. Every receptor here comes from a girl under three years old with a congenital heart defect.

The genes are TRBV6-6 and TRBJ2-7; the D gene is possibly TRBD2 (6 bases). The length of the CDR3 is 14 residues. CDR1 and CDR2 from the germline V gene are MNHNY and SVGAGI (reference sequence). The V gene lost 8 bases and the J gene lost 0 bases, with 14 bases spanning the gap. The CDR3 DNA reads as TGTGCCAGCTCGTTGGCGGGGAGCTCCTACGAGCAGTACTTC. This translates into CASSLAGSSYEQYF.

The V gene is TRBV15, the J gene TRBJ1-2; TRBD1 agrees at 10 bases. Per the germline V gene, CDR1 is LNHNV and CDR2 is YYDKDF (reference sequence). V lost 0 bases and J lost 4; bases outside the gene matches: 8. This CDR3 has 17 amino acids. CDR3 amino acids: CATSRDTGQGFGYGYTF. For the CDR3, the DNA is TGTGCCACCAGCAGAGATACGGGACAGGGGTTCGGCTATGGCTACACCTTC.

The V call is TRBV14, the J call TRBJ2-5, with 8 positions matching TRBD1. Germline trimming cut 3 bases from V and 0 bases from J; bases unmatched to any gene: 3. Germline loops: CDR1 SGHDN, CDR2 FVKESK. The CDR3 covers 15 residues. DNA of the CDR3: TGTGCCAGCAGCCACGAGGGACAGGACCAAGAGACCCAGTACTTC. Encoded protein: CASSHEGQDQETQYF.

The gene calls are TRBV25-1 and TRBJ2-7; tentative D call: TRBD1 (6 bases). The germline V and J ends were trimmed by 5 bases and 4 bases, with 27 bases remaining between them. Germline lookup yields CDR1 MGHDK and CDR2 SYGVNS. The CDR3 consists of 18 residues. CDR3 sequence: CASSSPGRNGTPFYEQYF. CDR3 bases: TGTGCCAGCAGTAGCCCGGGGCGGAACGGGACACCATTTTACGAGCAGTACTTC.

The V call is TRBV9, the J call TRBJ2-2; 8 bases match TRBD2. The CDR3 is 17 residues long. The germline CDR1 and CDR2 sequences are SGDLS and YYNGEE. V shed 0 bases and J 5 bases; nucleotides not matched to a gene: 9. CDR3 in DNA: TGTGCCAGCAGCGTAGAAGAGGGGCGGGGGGCTACCGGGGAGCTGTTTTTT. This encodes CASSVEEGRGATGELFF.

This clone was recorded a few times. This chain links TRBV4-3 with TRBJ1-2, with unresolved D. V was trimmed by 1 base and J by 3 bases, leaving 15 bases between them. Germline assignment: CDR1 LGHNA and CDR2 YSLEER. CDR3 length equals 16 residues. The CDR3 loop reads CASSQALERLYYGYTF. The CDR3 region has the DNA TGCGCCAGCAGCCAAGCCCTTGAGCGACTTTACTATGGCTACACCTTC.

The V gene is TRBV28, the J gene TRBJ2-3; D is perhaps TRBD2 (6 bases). This CDR3 contains 13 residues. V shed 2 bases and J shed 6 bases, with 9 bases lying between them. From germline, CDR1 is MDHEN and CDR2 SYDVKM. CDR3 DNA sequence: TGTGCCAGCAGTTTAGGCGGGGAGGATACGCAGTATTTT. Translated, it gives CASSLGGEDTQYF.

V usage is TRBV7-2 and J usage is TRBJ1-2; TRBD1 aligns across 7 bases. Looked up from germline, CDR1 is SGHTA and CDR2 is FQGNSA. The trim removed 5 bases at V and 6 bases at J, leaving 18 bases unmatched. This CDR3 has 17 amino acids. The CDR3 region is CASSRQRGLPPFDGYTF. The CDR3 DNA reads TGTGCCAGCAGCCGTCAAAGGGGGCTGCCGCCCTTCGATGGCTACACCTTC.

V gene TRBV19 combines with J gene TRBJ1-2, with a tentative D call TRBD1 (5 bases). This CDR3 spans 15 amino acids. Germline assignment: CDR1 LNHDA and CDR2 SQIVND (reference sequence). The V and J ends lost 4 bases and 4 bases respectively, with 16 bases between them. CDR3 DNA: TGTGCCAGTAGTAACAACGGGGGTGGGGGCTATGGCTACACCTTC. Its protein is CASSNNGGGGYGYTF.

V and J are TRBV5-6 and TRBJ1-4; weak D call: TRBD1 (5 bases). The V gene's germline CDR1 is SGHDT and CDR2 YYEEEE. CDR3 length: 16 amino acids. V gave up 0 bases and J gave up 3 bases, with 12 bases separating them. The CDR3 spells CASSLARERANEKLFF. In DNA form, the CDR3 reads TGTGCCAGCAGCTTGGCCAGGGAAAGGGCTAATGAAAAACTGTTTTTT.

This sequence joins TRBV15 and TRBJ2-1, with TRBD1 as a possible D gene (5 bases). The CDR3 contains 16 residues. V shed 5 bases and J shed 0 bases, with 14 bases lying between them. The germline CDR1 and CDR2 sequences are LNHNV and YYDKDF (reference sequence). CDR3 loop: CATSAYRRVSYNEQFF. In DNA, the CDR3 is TGTGCCACCAGCGCCTACAGGCGAGTCTCCTACAATGAGCAGTTCTTC. Full variable domain (rest looked up from reference TRBV15 and TRBJ2-1): DAMVIQNPRYQVTQFGKPVTLSCSQTLNHNVMYWYQQKSSQAPKLLFHYYDKDFNNEADTPDNFQSRRPNTSFCFLDIRSPGLGDTAMYLCATSAYRRVSYNEQFFGPGTRLTVL.

This rearrangement joins TRBV7-8 to TRBJ1-1, with D possibly TRBD1 on 6 matching bases. V was trimmed by 5 bases and J by 4 bases, leaving 17 bases between them. This CDR3 spans 15 amino acids. Germline V gives CDR1 SGHVS, CDR2 FQNEAQ. The CDR3 DNA reads as TGTGCCAGCAGCCAGTGGGGGGGCCAGGGCACTGAAGCTTTCTTT. Translated, it gives CASSQWGGQGTEAFF. Full variable domain (rest looked up from reference TRBV7-8 and TRBJ1-1): GAGVSQSPRYKVAKRGQDVALRCDPISGHVSLFWYQQALGQGPEFLTYFQNEAQLDKSGLPSDRFFAERPEGSVSTLKIQRTQQEDSAVYLCASSQWGGQGTEAFFGQGTRLTVV.

The rearrangement links TRBV5-4 to TRBJ1-3; 9 nucleotides align to TRBD1. CDR1 SGHNT and CDR2 YYREEE come from the germline V gene (reference sequence). V shed 0 bases and J 4 bases; nucleotides not matched to a gene: 14. This CDR3 contains 19 residues. In DNA form, the CDR3 reads TGTGCCAGCAGCTTGGTCAGGGGGTCGCCGGGACAGGGCGGAAACACCATATATTTT. Protein: CASSLVRGSPGQGGNTIYF.

This clone is a singleton in its sample. V is TRBV27 and J is TRBJ2-3, with 9 bases aligning to TRBD2. CDR1 is MNHEY and CDR2 is SMNVEV in the germline V gene (reference sequence). This CDR3 has 18 residues. Trimming cost V 1 base and J 4 bases; bases outside gene matches: 12. CDR3 sequence: CASSLWAGGPLKSDTQYF. CDR3 nucleotide sequence: TGTGCCAGCAGTTTATGGGCGGGGGGGCCTTTGAAGTCAGATACGCAGTATTTT.

This clone was recorded once. This chain links TRBV9 with TRBJ1-4; no reliable D call. V lost 0 bases to trimming and J lost 0 bases, with 9 bases between them. The CDR3 has 16 amino acids. From germline, CDR1 is SGDLS and CDR2 YYNGEE. As DNA, the CDR3 is TGTGCCAGCAGCGTAGGCCAGATTGCAACTAATGAAAAACTGTTTTTT. This encodes CASSVGQIATNEKLFF.